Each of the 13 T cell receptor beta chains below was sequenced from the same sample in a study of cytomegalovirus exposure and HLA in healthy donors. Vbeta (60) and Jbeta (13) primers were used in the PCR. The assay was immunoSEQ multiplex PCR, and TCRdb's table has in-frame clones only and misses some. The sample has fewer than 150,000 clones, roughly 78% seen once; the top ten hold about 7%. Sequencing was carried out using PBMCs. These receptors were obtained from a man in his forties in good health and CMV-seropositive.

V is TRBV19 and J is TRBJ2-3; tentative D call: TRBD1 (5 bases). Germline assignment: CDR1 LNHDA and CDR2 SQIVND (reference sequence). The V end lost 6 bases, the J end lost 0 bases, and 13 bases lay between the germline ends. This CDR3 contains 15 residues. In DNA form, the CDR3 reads TGTGCCAGTAGCAGGACACTTCTTAGCACAGATACGCAGTATTTT. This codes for CASSRTLLSTDTQYF.

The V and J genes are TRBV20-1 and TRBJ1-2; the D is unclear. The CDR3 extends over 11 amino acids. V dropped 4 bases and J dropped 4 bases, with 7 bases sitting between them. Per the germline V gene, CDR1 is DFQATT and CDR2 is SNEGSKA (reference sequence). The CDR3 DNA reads TGCAGTGCTAAACTTCTCTATGGCTACACCTTC. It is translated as CSAKLLYGYTF.

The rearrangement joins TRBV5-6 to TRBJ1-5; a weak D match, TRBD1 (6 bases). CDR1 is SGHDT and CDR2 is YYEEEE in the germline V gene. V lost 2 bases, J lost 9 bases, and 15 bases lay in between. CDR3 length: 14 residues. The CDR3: CASSFVDSPGPQHF. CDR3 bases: TGTGCCAGCAGCTTTGTGGACAGCCCAGGGCCCCAGCATTTT.

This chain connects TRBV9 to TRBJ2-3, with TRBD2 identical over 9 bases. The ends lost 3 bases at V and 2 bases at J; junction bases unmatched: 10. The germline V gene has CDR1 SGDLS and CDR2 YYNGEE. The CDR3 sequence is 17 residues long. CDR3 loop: CASSAFWSGRLTDTQYF. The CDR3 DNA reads TGTGCCAGCAGCGCCTTTTGGAGCGGGAGGCTCACAGATACGCAGTATTTT.

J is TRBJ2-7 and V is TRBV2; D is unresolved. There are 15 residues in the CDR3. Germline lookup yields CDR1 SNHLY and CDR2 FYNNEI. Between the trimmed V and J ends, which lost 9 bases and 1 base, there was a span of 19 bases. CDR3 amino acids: CASQFRPTRSYEQYF. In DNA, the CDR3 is TGTGCCAGTCAGTTCCGTCCAACCCGTTCCTACGAGCAGTACTTC.

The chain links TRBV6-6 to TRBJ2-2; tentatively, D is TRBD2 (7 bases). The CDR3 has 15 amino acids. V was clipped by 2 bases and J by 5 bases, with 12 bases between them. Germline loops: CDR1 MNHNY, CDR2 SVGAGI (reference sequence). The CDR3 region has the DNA TGTGCCAGCAGTTACGGTGGGGGGGCAACCGGGGAGCTGTTTTTT. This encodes CASSYGGGATGELFF.

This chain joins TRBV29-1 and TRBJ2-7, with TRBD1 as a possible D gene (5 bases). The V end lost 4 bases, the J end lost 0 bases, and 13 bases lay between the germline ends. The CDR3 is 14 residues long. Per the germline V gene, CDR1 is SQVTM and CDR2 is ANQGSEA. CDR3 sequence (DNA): TGCAGCGTTGTAACAGGCGGTACCTCCTACGAGCAGTACTTC. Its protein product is CSVVTGGTSYEQYF.

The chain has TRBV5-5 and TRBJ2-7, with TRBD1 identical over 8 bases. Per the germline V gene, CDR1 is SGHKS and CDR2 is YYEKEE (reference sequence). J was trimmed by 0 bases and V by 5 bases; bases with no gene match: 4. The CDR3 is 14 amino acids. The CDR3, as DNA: TGTGCCAGCAGACTGACAGGGGACTCCTACGAGCAGTACTTC. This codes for CASRLTGDSYEQYF.

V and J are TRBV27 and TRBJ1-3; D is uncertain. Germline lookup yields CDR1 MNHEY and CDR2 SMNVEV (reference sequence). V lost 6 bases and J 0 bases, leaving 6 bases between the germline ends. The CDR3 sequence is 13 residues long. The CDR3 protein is CASRGGSGNTIYF. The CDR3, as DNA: TGTGCCAGCAGAGGAGGCTCTGGAAACACCATATATTTT.

This CDR3 reads CASSTSGSSLYEQYF. The CDR3 DNA reads TGTGCCAGTAGTACGAGCGGGAGTTCGCTCTACGAGCAGTACTTC. J is TRBJ2-7 and V is TRBV19, with 8 bases aligning to TRBD2. This CDR3 is built from 15 residues. V shed 4 bases and J 3 bases; nucleotides not matched to a gene: 8. From germline, CDR1 is LNHDA and CDR2 SQIVND (reference sequence).

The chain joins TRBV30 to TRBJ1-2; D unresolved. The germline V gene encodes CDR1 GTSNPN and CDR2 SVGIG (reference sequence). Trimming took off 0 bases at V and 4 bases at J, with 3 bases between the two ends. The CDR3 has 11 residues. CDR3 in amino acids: CAWSVSYGYTF. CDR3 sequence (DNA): TGTGCCTGGAGTGTCAGCTATGGCTACACCTTC.

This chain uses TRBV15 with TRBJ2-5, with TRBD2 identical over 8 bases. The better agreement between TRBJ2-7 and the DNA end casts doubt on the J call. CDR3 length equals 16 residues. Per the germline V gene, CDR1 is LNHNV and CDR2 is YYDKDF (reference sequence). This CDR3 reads CATSRDRDGRAYEQYF. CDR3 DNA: TGTGCCACCAGCAGAGATCGGGACGGGAGGGCCTACGAGCAGTACTTC.

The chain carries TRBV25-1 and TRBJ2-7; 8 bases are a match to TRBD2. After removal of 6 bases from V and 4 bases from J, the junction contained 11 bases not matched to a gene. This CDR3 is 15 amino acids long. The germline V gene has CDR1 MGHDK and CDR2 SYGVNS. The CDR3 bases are TGTGCCAGCAGGGAGAGCGGGAGTGGATTATACGAGCAGTACTTC. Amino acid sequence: CASRESGSGLYEQYF.